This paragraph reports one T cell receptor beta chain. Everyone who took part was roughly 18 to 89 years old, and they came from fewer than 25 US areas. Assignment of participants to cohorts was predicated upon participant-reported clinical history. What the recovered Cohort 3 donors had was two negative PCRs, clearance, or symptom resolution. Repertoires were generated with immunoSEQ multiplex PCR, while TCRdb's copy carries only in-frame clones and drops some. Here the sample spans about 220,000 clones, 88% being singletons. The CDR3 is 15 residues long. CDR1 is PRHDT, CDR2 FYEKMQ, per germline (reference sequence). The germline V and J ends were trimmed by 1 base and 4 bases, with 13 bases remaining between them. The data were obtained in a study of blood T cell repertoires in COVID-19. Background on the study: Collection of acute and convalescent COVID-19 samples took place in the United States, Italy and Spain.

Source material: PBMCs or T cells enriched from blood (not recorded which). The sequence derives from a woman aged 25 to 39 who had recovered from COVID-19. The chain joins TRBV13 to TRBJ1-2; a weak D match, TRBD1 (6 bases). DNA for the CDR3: TGTGCCAGCAGCTTAGTAGGACAGAGGCCCTATGGCTACACCTTC. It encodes CASSLVGQRPYGYTF. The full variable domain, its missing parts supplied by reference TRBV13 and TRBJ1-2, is AAGVIQSPRHLIKEKRETATLKCYPIPRHDTVYWYQQGPGQDPQFLISFYEKMQSDKGSIPDRFSAQQFSDYHSELNMSSLELGDSALYFCASSLVGQRPYGYTFGSGTRLTVV.